This T cell receptor beta chain stems from a study of low-dose radiotherapy and immunotherapy resistance in tumors. Overall study: Fractions of 0.5 Gy went to Cohort 1 every 2 weeks, totaling 6.5 Gy. Every two weeks, cyclophosphamide 200 mg/m2 was infused one day before radiation plus immunotherapy. Each patient took aspirin at a dose of 300 mg by mouth once daily over the course of four cycles, with dosing beginning on cycle 1 day 1. Members of Cohort 2 were treated with 1 Gy per fraction every two weeks; their total was 13 Gy over 26 weeks.

This clonotype was seen a handful of times. Alpha- and beta-chain coverage of first-strand cDNA came from TRAV- and TRBV-specific primers. TCR amplification ran 20 PCR cycles using constant-region and V-primer adapter primers. MiXCR was run by TCRdb on the reads, yielding one entry per CDR3 protein. The sample contains more than 9,500 distinct CDR3 sequences, approximately 40% of which appear only once. Trimming removed 5 bases from V and 2 bases from J; junction bases left unmatched: 4. The CDR3 covers 15 residues. Germline CDR1 SGHTA, CDR2 FQGNSA. The TCR originated in a human donor with advanced metastatic prostate, ovarian, gallbladder or colorectal cancer (not recorded which). This table probably holds off-target reads from a library built for another chain. This chain uses TRBV7-2 with TRBJ2-2, with TRBD2 identical over 8 bases. The CDR3 loop is CASSLGGVNTGELFF. The CDR3 coding sequence is TGTGCCAGCAGCCTCGGGGGGGTTAACACCGGGGAGCTGTTTTTT.